This T cell receptor (beta chain) was identified during a study of regulatory T cells in long-lasting Graves disease (dated by TCRdb to about 2021). About the study as a whole: Antithyroid drugs had been taken for less than 3 months by newly diagnosed Graves' disease patients. This study used TCR sequencing and RNA sequencing of peripheral blood to compare persistent Graves' disease patients against newly diagnosed Graves' disease patients. The study was registered as a clinical trial and conducted in China. A total of roughly 33 samples were covered by TCR sequencing, comprising approximately 13 persistent and roughly 20 newly diagnosed Graves' disease patients.

According to the study, the label for this sample's time point signals: newly diagnosed GD, antithyroid drugs for less than 3 months. For both TCR sequencing and RNA sequencing, RNA was extracted from PBMCs using TRIzol. The diagnosis of Graves' disease was made according to American Thyroid Association guidelines. Recruitment of patients was carried out at an endocrinology department in Xi'an, China. Each patient gave approximately 10 milliliters of peripheral blood, collected in an EDTA anticoagulant tube. Ficoll Paque Plus density gradient separation was used to isolate PBMCs, and no further T cell sorting was performed. An Agilent 2100 Bioanalyzer and agarose gel were used to assess RNA quality, and a NanoDrop 2000 was used to measure RNA concentration. Library creation used multiplex PCR. Sequenced using an Illumina HiSeq 4000. TCR beta libraries were built with iRepertoire HTBI primers and Arm-PCR amplification of CDR3 regions. Before sequencing, the PCR products went through gel purification. In the source study's methods: Gene usage analysis of CDR3 amino acid clonotypes used the 62 TRBV and around 14 TRBJ segments found across samples. COPE and FqMerger were used to merge the filtered high-quality paired reads into contigs. Contigs were aligned with BLAST to IMGT TRBV, TRBD and TRBJ reference genes, and CDR3 was defined per IMGT. Clonotypes above 0.1% frequency were classified as highly expanded clones. Shannon entropy served as the measure of repertoire diversity, while the Gini coefficient captured V-J evenness. A clonotype was considered public if more than one individual shared it. The public reads were quality trimmed at Q25 with fastp and then assembled into clones with MiXCR by TCRdb, keeping productive beta chains. Rows are unified per CDR3 protein, each entry keeping the most common DNA and genes. The V and J calls and clone size come from TCRdb's table, not from the authors' own analysis. The sample table shows hundreds of thousands of distinct CDR3 sequences, and around 11% are seen once. The leading ten clones occupy roughly 8.9% of the sample.

This clonotype was seen at least ten times. Its binding antigen is unknown. One junction end disagrees with the germline gene, perhaps due to a read error. Overall study outcomes, separate from this receptor: TRBV28, TRBJ1-2 and TRBJ2-5 were preferentially used in persistent disease, while TRBV20-1 and TRBJ2-1 were favored in newly diagnosed disease. More public clonotypes were shared among persistent patients (approximately 3,000) than among newly diagnosed patients (roughly 1,000). Compared with newly diagnosed patients, patients with persistent Graves' disease had lower TCR Shannon entropy and fewer highly expanded clones, which suggests clonal expansion. The authors noted that the small sample size was a limitation that may lower accuracy. Because the primary lesion, thyroid tissue, could not be accessed, the study looked at peripheral blood alone. Sequencing and analysis were limited to the TCR beta chain.

Its CDR3 holds 14 amino acids, cysteine through phenylalanine. The entry retains the CDR3 DNA only, 42 bases that are in frame from base 1. The germline V gene (reference sequence) sets CDR1 to DFQATT and CDR2 to SNEGSKA. The sample also formed part of further work on T cells in Graves' hyperthyroidism and ophthalmopathy. As noted in the second study: Stable Graves' hyperthyroidism was defined as no progression to ophthalmopathy during 18 months of follow-up. The hyperthyroidism patients were between 18 and 65 years old and newly diagnosed, with a disease duration of less than 2 months. The study excluded patients with uncontrolled infections, other autoimmune diseases, pregnancy or lactation. Diagnoses were established on the basis of clinical symptoms, serum thyroxine and TRAb, thyroid ultrasound, and orbital computed tomography. The TCR CDR3 was subjected to a first round of RT-PCR using the HTBI primer set and the Qiagen OneStep RT-PCR kit. Most expanded thyroid clonotypes (frequency above 0.001) were also detected in blood, suggesting blood repertoires may reflect thyroid immune responses. A model built on a 13 V-J signature distinguished ophthalmopathy from stable hyperthyroidism, reaching about 89% sensitivity and approximately 83% specificity in cross-validation and 80%/75% in testing. During validation, the model predicted progression to ophthalmopathy a median of about 5.9 months ahead of onset, with around 70% sensitivity and less than 85% specificity. A discovery cohort of about a hundred patients, about 40 with Graves' ophthalmopathy and approximately 55 with stable Graves' hyperthyroidism, was used to find distinguishing TCR V-J signatures. An independent validation cohort of around 19 hyperthyroidism patients and over 15 patients who later progressed to ophthalmopathy tested prospective prediction of ophthalmopathy. The 75 to 100 discovery patients were randomly split 7:3 into training and test sets. The study also compared thyroid tissue and blood T-cell repertoires from about six Graves' hyperthyroidism patients. After blood sampling, hyperthyroidism patients were treated with methimazole at a starting dose of 30 mg daily, and ophthalmopathy patients were treated with high-dose intravenous methylprednisolone. Libraries were constructed in a second round of multiplex PCR, after which size selection and purification were carried out. Paired-end sequencing of the libraries was performed with 100 bp reads on an Illumina HiSeq2000. SOAPnuke was used to process the raw data, with reads discarded if the reads contained adapters or uncalled bases, had a mean Phred below 15, or lacked an exact constant-primer or identifier match. High-quality paired reads were merged with COPE v1.2.5, and unique nucleotide sequences were defined as clonotypes. Clonotypes were aligned to IMGT TRBV, TRBD and TRBJ reference segments using MiTCR v1.1. Only V-J combinations with frequency above 0.0001, covering 99% to 99.2% of repertoires, were analysed. The TCS score was defined as F50 (clonal expansion) divided by E x V (chaos), with BLOSUM62-based TCRdist calculated between CDR3 peptides within each V-J. Welch's t-statistics and random forest reduced roughly 530 V-J features to 10 to 15, which were used in a naive Bayes classifier (R e1071). Sample size was not statistically predetermined, and investigators were not blinded to group allocation. The paper describes TCR Vbeta CDR3 sequencing of some 130 peripheral blood samples, made up of about 41 ophthalmopathy patients, around 78 hyperthyroidism patients and 17 progressor patients.

The receptor was derived from a woman younger than 45 with Graves disease. Donor details come from another sample of the same person, matched by shared clones. Rearrangement joined TRBV20-1 to TRBJ2-7, with a tentative D gene TRBD1 over 5 matching bases. This material consisted of peripheral blood mononuclear cells (PBMCs), taken at new diagnosis, from a patient treated with antithyroid drugs. CDR3 region: CSARRPGFSHEQYF. The nucleotides are TGCAGTGCTAGACGCCCAGGGTTCTCCCACGAGCAGTACTTC.